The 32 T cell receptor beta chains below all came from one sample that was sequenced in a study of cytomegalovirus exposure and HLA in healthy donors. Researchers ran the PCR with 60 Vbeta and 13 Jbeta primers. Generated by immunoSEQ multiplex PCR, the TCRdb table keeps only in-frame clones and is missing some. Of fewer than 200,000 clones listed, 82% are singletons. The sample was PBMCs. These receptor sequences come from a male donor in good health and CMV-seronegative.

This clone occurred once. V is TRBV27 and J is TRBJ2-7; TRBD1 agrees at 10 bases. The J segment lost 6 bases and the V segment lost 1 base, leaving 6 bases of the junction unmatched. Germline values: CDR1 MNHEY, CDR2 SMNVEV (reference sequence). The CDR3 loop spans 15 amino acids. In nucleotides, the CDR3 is TGTGCCAGCAGTTTATATTCCGGGACAGGGGTCGAGCAGTACTTC. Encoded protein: CASSLYSGTGVEQYF.

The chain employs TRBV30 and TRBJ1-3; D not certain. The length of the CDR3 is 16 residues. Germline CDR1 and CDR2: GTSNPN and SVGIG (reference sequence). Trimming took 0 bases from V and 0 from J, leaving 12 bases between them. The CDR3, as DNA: TGTGCCTGGAGTGTACCGGGGTCGGCCTCTGGAAACACCATATATTTT. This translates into CAWSVPGSASGNTIYF. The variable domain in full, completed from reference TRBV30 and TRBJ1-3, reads SQTIHQWPATLVQPVGSPLSLECTVEGTSNPNLYWYRQAAGRGLQLLFYSVGIGQISSEVPQNLSASRPQDRQFILSSKKLLLSDSGFYLCAWSVPGSASGNTIYFGEGSWLTVV.

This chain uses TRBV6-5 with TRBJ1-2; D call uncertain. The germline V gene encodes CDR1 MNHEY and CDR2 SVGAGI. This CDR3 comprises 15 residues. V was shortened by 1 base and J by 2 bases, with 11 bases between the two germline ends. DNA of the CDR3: TGTGCCAGCAGTTACTACCCTGACACCAACTATGGCTACACCTTC. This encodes CASSYYPDTNYGYTF.

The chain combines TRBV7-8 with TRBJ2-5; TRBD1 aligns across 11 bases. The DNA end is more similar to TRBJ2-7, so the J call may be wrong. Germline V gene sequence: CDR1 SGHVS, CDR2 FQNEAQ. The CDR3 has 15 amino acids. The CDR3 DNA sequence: TGTGCCAGCAGTACATGGGGACAGGGGGGCTACGAGCAGTACTTC. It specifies CASSTWGQGGYEQYF.

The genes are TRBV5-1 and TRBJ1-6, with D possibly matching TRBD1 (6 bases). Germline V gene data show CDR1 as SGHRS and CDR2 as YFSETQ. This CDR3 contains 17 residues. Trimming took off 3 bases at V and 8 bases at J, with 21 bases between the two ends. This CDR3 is CASSSYGGGRSDSPLHF. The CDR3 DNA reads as TGCGCCAGCAGCTCCTATGGGGGGGGCAGATCGGATTCACCCCTCCACTTT.

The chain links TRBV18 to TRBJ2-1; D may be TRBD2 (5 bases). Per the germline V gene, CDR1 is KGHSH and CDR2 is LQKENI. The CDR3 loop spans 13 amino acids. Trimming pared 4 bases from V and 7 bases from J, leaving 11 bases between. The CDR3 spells CASSLTRDNEQFF. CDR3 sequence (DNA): TGTGCCAGCTCACTAACTAGGGATAATGAGCAGTTCTTC.

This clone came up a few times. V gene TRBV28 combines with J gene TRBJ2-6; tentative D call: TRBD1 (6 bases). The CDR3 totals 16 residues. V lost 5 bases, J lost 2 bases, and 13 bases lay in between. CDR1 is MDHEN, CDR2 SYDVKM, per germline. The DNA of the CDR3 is TGTGCCAGCAGTACCCTGACAGGTGCTGGGGCCAACGTCCTGACTTTC. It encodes CASSTLTGAGANVLTF.

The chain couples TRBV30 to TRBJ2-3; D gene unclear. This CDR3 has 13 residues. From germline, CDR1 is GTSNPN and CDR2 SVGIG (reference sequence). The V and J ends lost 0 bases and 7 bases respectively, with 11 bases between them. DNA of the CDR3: TGTGCCTGGAGTGTACTTCTGGTCCATACGCAGTATTTT. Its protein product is CAWSVLLVHTQYF.

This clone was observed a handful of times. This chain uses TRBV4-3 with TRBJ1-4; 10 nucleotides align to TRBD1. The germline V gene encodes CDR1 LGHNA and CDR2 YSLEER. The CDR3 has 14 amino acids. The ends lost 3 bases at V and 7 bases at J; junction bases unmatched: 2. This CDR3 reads CASSQGQGFEKLFF. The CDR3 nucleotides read TGCGCCAGCAGCCAGGGACAGGGGTTTGAAAAACTGTTTTTT.

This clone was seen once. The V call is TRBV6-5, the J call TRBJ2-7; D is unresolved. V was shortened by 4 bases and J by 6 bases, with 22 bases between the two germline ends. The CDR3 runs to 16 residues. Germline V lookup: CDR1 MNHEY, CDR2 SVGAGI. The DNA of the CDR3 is TGTGCCAGCAGTTCCCTTCGCCACCCCTTTAGAGGCGAGCAGTACTTC. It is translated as CASSSLRHPFRGEQYF.

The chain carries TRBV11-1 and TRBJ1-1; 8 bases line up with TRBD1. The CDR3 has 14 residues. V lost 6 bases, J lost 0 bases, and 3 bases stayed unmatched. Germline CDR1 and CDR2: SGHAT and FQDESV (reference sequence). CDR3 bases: TGTGCCAGCAGTCAGGGGGCCCTGAACACTGAAGCTTTCTTT. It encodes CASSQGALNTEAFF.

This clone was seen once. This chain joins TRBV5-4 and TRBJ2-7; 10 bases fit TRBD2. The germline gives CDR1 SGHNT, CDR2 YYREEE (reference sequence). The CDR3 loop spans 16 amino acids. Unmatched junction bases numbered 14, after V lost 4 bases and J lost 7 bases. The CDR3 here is CASSDPSSGRAGEQYF. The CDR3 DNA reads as TGTGCCAGCAGCGACCCGTCTAGCGGGAGAGCGGGTGAGCAGTACTTC.

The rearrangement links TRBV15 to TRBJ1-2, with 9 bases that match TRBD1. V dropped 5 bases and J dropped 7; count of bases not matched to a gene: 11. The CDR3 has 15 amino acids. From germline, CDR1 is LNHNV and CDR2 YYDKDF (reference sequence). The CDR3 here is CATSPPAGTGSGYTF. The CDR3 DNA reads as TGTGCCACCAGCCCCCCGGCCGGGACAGGGAGTGGCTACACCTTC. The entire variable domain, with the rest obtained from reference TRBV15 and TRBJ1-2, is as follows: DAMVIQNPRYQVTQFGKPVTLSCSQTLNHNVMYWYQQKSSQAPKLLFHYYDKDFNNEADTPDNFQSRRPNTSFCFLDIRSPGLGDTAMYLCATSPPAGTGSGYTFGSGTRLTVV.

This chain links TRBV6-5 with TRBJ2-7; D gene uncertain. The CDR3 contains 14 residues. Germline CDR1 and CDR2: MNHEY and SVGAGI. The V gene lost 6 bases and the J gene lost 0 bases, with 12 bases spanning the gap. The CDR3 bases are TGTGCCAGCAGAACTACCTACTCCTCCTACGAGCAGTACTTC. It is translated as CASRTTYSSYEQYF.

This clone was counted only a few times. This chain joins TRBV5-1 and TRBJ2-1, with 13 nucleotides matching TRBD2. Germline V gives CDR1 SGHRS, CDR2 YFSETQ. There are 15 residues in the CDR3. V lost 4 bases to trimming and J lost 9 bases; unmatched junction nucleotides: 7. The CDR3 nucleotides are TGCGCCAGCAGCCAACTAGCGGGGGGGCAGAGTGAGCAGTTCTTC. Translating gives CASSQLAGGQSEQFF. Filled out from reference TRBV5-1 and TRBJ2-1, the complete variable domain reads KAGVTQTPRYLIKTRGQQVTLSCSPISGHRSVSWYQQTPGQGLQFLFEYFSETQRNKGNFPGRFSGRQFSNSRSEMNVSTLELGDSALYLCASSQLAGGQSEQFFGPGTRLTVL.

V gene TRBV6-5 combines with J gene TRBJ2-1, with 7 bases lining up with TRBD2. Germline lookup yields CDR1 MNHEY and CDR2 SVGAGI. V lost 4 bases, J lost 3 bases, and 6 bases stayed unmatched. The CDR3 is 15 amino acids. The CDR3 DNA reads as TGTGCCAGCAGTTCTGGGGGGGAGAACTACAATGAGCAGTTCTTC. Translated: CASSSGGENYNEQFF.

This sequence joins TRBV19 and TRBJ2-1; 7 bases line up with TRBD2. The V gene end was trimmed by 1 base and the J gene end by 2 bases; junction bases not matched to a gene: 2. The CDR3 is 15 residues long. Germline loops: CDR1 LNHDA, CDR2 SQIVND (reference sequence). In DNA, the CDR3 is TGTGCCAGTAGTATAGTCGCGGGAGCCTACAATGAGCAGTTCTTC. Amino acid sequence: CASSIVAGAYNEQFF.

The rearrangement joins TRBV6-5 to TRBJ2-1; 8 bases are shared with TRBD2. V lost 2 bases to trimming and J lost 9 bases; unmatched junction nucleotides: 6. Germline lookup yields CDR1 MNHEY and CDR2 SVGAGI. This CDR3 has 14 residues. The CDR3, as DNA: TGTGCCAGCAGTTACCGCCCCGGGGGGGCTGAGCAGTTCTTC. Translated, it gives CASSYRPGGAEQFF.

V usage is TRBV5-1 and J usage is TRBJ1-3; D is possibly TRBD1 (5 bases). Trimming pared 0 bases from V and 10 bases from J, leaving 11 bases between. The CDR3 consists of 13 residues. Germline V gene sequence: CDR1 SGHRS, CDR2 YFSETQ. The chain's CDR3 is CASSLGQGETIYF. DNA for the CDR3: TGCGCCAGCAGCTTGGGGCAAGGGGAAACCATATATTTT.

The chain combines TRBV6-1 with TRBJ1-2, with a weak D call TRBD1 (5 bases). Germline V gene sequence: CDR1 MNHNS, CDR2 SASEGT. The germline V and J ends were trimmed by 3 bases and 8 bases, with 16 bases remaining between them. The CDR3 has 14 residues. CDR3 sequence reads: CASSEGRSRAGYTF. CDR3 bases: TGTGCCAGCAGTGAGGGGAGGAGCAGGGCGGGCTACACCTTC.

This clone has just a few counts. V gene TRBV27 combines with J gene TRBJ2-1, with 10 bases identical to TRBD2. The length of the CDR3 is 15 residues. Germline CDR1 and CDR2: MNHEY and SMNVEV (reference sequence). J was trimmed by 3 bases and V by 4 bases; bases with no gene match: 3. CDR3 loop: CASSWGLAFYNEQFF. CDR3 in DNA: TGTGCCAGCAGTTGGGGACTAGCGTTCTACAATGAGCAGTTCTTC.

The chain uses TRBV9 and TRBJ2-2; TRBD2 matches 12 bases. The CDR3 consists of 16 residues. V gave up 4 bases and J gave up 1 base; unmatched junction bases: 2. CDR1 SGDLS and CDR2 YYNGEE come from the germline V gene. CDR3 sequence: CASSSTSGGNTGELFF. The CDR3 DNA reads TGTGCCAGCAGCTCGACTAGCGGGGGGAACACCGGGGAGCTGTTTTTT.

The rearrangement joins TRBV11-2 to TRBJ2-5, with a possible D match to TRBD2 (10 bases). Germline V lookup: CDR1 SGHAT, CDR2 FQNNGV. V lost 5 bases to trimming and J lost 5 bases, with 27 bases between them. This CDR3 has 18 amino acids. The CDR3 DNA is TGTGCCAGCAGCCGGGACAGGGAATTAGCGGGGGGCGGGGAGACCCAGTACTTC. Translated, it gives CASSRDRELAGGGETQYF.

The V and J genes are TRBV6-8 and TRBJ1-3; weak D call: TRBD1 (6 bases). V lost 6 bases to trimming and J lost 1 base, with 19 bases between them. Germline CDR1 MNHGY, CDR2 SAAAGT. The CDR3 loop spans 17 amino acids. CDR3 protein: CASSLGGGRISGNTIYF. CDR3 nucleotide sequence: TGTGCCAGCAGCCTGGGGGGGGGCCGAATTTCTGGAAACACCATATATTTT.

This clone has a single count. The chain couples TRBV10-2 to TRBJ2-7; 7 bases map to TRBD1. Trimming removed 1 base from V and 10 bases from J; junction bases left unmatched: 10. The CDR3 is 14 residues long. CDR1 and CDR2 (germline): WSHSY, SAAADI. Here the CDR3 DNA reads TGCGCCAGCAGTGAGTTACAGGGGCGGCAGATCCAGTACTTC. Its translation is CASSELQGRQIQYF.

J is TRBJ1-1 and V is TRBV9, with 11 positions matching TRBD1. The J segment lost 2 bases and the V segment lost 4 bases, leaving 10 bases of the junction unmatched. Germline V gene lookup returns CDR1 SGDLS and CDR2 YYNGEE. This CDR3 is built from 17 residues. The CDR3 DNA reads TGTGCCAGCAGCTTAACCGGACAGGGGGCAGGTAACACTGAAGCTTTCTTT. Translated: CASSLTGQGAGNTEAFF.

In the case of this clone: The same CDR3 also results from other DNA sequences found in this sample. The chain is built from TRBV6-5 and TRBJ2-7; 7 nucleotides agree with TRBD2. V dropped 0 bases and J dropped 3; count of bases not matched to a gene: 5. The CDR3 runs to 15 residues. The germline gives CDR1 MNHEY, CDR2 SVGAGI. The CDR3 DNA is TGTGCCAGCAGTTACTCAGGGCGGGGGAGCTACGAGCAGTACTTC. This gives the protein CASSYSGRGSYEQYF.

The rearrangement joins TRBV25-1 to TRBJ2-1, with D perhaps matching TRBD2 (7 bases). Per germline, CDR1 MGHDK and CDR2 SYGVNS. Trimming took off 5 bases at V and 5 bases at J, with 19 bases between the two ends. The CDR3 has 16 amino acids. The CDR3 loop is CASSNPRGGGNNEQFF. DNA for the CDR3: TGTGCCAGCAGTAATCCTAGAGGCGGGGGCAACAATGAGCAGTTCTTC.

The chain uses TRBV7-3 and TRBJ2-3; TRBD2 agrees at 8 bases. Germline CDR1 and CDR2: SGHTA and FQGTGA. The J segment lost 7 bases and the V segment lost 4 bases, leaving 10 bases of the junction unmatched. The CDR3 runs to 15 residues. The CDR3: CASSSGGLGTYTQYF. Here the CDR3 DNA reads TGTGCCAGCAGCTCTGGGGGACTAGGGACTTATACGCAGTATTTT.

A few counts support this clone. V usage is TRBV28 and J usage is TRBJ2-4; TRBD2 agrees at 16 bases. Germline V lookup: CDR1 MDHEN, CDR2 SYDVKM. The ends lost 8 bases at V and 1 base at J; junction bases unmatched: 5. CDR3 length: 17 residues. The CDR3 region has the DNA TGTGCCAGCGGGGGGACTAGCGGGAGGGAGGCCAAAAACATTCAGTACTTC. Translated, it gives CASGGTSGREAKNIQYF.

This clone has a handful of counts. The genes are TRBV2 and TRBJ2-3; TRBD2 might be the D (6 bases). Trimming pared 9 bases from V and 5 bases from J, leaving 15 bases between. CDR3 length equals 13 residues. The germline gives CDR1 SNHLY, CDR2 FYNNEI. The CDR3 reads CASLARSRDTQYF. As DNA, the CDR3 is TGTGCCAGTCTAGCGCGATCTCGAGATACGCAGTATTTT.

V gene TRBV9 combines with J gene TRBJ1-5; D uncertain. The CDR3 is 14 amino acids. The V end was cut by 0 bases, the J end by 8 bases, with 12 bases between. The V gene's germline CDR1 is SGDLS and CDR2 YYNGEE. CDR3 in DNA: TGTGCCAGCAGCGTAGGGGGAGGTTTTAAGCCCCAGCATTTT. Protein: CASSVGGGFKPQHF.